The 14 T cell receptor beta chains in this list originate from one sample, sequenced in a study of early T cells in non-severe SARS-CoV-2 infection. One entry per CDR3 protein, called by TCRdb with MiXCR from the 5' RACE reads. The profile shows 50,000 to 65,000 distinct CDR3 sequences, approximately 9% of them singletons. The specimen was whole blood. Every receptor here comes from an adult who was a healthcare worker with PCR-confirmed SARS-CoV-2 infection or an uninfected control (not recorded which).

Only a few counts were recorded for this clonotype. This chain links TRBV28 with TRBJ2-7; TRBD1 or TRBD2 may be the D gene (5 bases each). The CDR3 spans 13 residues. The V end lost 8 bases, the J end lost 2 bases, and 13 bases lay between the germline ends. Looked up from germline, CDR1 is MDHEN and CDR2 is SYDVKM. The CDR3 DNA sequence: TGTGCCAGCGCCGGTGGGGGAGCCTACGAGCAGTACTTC. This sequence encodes CASAGGGAYEQYF.

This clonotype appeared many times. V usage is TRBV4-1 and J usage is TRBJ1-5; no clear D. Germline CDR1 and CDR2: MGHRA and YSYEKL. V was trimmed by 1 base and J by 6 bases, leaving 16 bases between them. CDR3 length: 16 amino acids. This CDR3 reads CASSQVLIEATQPQHF. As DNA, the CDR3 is TGCGCCAGCAGCCAAGTTCTTATAGAAGCAACTCAGCCCCAGCATTTT.

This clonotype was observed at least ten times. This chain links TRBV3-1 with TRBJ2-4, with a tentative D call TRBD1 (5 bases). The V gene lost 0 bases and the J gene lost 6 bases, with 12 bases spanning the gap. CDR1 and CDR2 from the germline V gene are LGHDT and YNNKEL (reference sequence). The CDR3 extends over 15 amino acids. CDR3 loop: CASSQDTRRGNIQYF. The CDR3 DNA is TGTGCCAGCAGCCAAGACACCCGAAGGGGAAACATTCAGTACTTC.

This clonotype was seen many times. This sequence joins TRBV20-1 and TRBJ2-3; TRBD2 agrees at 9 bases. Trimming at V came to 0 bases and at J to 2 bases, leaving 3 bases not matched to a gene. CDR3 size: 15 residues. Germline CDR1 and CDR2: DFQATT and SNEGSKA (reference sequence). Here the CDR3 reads CSARELAGFTDTQYF. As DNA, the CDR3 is TGCAGTGCTAGAGAACTAGCGGGCTTCACAGATACGCAGTATTTT.

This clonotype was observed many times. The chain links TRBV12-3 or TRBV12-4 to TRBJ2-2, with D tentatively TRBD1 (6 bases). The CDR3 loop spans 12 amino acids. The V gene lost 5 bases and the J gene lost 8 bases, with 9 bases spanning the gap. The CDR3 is CASSQGSGELFF. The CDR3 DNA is TGTGCCAGCAGTCAGGGGTCAGGGGAGCTGTTTTTT.

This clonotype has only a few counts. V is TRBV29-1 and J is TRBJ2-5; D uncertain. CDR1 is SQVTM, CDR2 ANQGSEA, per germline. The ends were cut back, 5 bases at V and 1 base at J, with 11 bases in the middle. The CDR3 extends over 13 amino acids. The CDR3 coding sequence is TGCAGCGTTTCCCCGACATTCCAAGAGACCCAGTACTTC. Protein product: CSVSPTFQETQYF. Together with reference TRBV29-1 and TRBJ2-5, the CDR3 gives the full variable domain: SAVISQKPSRDICQRGTSLTIQCQVDSQVTMMFWYRQQPGQSLTLIATANQGSEATYESGFVIDKFPISRPNLTFSTLTVSNMSPEDSSIYLCSVSPTFQETQYFGPGTRLLVL.

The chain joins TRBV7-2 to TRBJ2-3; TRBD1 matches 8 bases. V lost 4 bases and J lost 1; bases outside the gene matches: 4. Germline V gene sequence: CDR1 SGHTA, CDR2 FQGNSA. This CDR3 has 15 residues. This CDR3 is CASSSMGQGTDTQYF. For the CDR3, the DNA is TGTGCCAGCAGCTCTATGGGACAGGGCACAGATACGCAGTATTTT.

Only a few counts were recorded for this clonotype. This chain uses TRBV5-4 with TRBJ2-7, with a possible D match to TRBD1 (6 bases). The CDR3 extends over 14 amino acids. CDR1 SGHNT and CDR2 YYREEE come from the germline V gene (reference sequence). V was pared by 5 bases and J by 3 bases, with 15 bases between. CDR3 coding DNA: TGTGCCAGCAGTTCCACCGGGACAAACTACGAGCAGTACTTC. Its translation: CASSSTGTNYEQYF.

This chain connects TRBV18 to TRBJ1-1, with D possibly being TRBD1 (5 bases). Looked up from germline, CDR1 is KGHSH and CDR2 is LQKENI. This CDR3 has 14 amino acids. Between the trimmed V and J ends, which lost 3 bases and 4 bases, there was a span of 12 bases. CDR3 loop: CASSPKTEGTEAFF. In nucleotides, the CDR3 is TGTGCCAGCTCACCTAAGACAGAAGGCACTGAAGCTTTCTTT. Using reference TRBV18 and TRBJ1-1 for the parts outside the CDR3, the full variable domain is NAGVMQNPRHLVRRRGQEARLRCSPMKGHSHVYWYRQLPEEGLKFMVYLQKENIIDESGMPKERFSAEFPKEGPSILRIQQVVRGDSAAYFCASSPKTEGTEAFFGQGTRLTVV.

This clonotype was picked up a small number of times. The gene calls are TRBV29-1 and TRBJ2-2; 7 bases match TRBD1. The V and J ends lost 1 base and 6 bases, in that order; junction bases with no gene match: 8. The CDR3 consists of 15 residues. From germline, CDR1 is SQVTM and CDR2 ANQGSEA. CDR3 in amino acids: CSVEGHDRDPGELFF. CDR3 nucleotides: TGCAGCGTTGAAGGCCATGACAGGGACCCCGGGGAGCTGTTTTTT.

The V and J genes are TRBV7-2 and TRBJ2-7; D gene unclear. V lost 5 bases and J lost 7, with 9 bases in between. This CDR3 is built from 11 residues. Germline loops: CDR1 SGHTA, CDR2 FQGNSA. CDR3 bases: TGTGCCAGCAGCCAGCATAGGGAGCAGTACTTC. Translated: CASSQHREQYF. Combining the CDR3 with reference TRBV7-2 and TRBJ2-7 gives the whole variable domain GAGVSQSPSNKVTEKGKDVELRCDPISGHTALYWYRQSLGQGLEFLIYFQGNSAPDKSGLPSDRFSAERTGGSVSTLTIQRTQQEDSAVYLCASSQHREQYFGPGTRLTVT.

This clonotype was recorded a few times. Here the CDR3 DNA reads TGTGCCTGTCCCGCCCGGGACAGGGCAGGAGATACGCAGTATTTT. This codes for CACPARDRAGDTQYF. J is TRBJ2-3 and V is TRBV30, with 9 bases matching TRBD1. V shed 6 bases and J 5 bases; nucleotides not matched to a gene: 12. CDR3 size: 15 residues. In germline, CDR1 is GTSNPN, CDR2 SVGIG (reference sequence).

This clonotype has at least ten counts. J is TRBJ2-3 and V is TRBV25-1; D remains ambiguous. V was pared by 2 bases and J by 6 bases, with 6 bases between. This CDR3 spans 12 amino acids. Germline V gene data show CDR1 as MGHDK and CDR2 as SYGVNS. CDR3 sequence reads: CASSEDGDTQYF. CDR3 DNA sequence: TGTGCCAGCAGTGAAGACGGCGATACGCAGTATTTT.

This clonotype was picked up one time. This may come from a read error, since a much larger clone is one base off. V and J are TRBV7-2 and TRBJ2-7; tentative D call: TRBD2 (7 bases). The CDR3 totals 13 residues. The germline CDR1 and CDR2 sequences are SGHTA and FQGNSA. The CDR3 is CASSPPGGYGQYF. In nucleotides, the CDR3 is TGTGCCAGCAGCCCCCCGGGGGGCTACGGGCAGTACTTC. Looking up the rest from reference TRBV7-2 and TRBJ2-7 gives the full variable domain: GAGVSQSPSNKVTEKGKDVELRCDPISGHTALYWYRQSLGQGLEFLIYFQGNSAPDKSGLPSDRFSAERTGGSVSTLTIQRTQQEDSAVYLCASSPPGGYGQYFGPGTRLTVT.